A selection of T cell receptor beta chains follows, all from one sample in a study of beta chain features in type 1 diabetes. Libraries were prepared by immunoSEQ multiplex PCR; TCRdb keeps only in-frame clonotypes and omits some of them. The profile shows some 140,000 clones, 9.2% of them singletons. Source material: central memory CD4+ T cells from blood. The source of these receptors is a man aged 18 to 35 in good health. Both conserved end residues are part of each CDR3. A D gene is named only where the DNA matches it firmly. Clone size is stated in some rows and not others, as once, few, many or a class when expanded.

>NA|TRBJ2-7|TRBV18|few
TGTGCCAGCTCGGGGCAACAGGGCCCCTACGAGCAGTACTTC
CASSGQQGPYEQYF
>TRBD1|TRBJ1-1|TRBV9|few
TGTGCCAGCAGCTTCGGACAGGGCCGGAACACTGAAGCTTTCTTT
CASSFGQGRNTEAFF
>TRBD1|TRBJ2-3|TRBV15|NA
TGTGCCACCAGCAGAGATCAGGGGGTTAGCACAGATACGCAGTATTTT
CATSRDQGVSTDTQYF
>TRBD1|TRBJ1-5|TRBV27|few
TGTGCCAGCAGTTTACACCGGGACAGGGGGTCTCAGCCCCAGCATTTT
CASSLHRDRGSQPQHF
>TRBD1|TRBJ2-1|TRBV7-3|NA
TGTGCCAGCAGCCCCGCTGGCTCGGGACAGGGGGTCAATGAGCAGTTCTTC
CASSPAGSGQGVNEQFF
>NA|TRBJ1-2|TRBV11-2|NA
TGTGCCAGCAGCCATACAGGGTATGGCTACACCTTC
CASSHTGYGYTF
>NA|TRBJ1-2|TRBV18|NA
TGTGCCAGCTCAAGAGCTGACAGGCCTTCTAACTATGGCTACACCTTC
CASSRADRPSNYGYTF
>NA|TRBJ1-1|TRBV29-1|NA
TGCAGCGTTTACTCGGGGAAAGCTTTCTTT
CSVYSGKAFF
>TRBD2|TRBJ2-3|TRBV4-1|few
TGCGCCAGCAGCCACGGGGGGTCCATAACAGATACGCAGTATTTT
CASSHGGSITDTQYF
>TRBD2|TRBJ2-7|TRBV11-2|few
TGTGCCAGCAGCTTTACTAGCGGGGGGGCCGAGCAGTACTTC
CASSFTSGGAEQYF
>NA|TRBJ1-6|TRBV14|NA
TGTGCCAGCAGCCAATGGGGCAGGGGCTCTGATTCACCCCTCCACTTT
CASSQWGRGSDSPLHF
>TRBD1|TRBJ2-3|TRBV5-1|few
TGCGCCAGCAGCTCCGACAGGGGGTGGGCAGATACGCAGTATTTT
CASSSDRGWADTQYF
>NA|TRBJ2-1|TRBV28|NA
TGTGCCAGCAGACCCAGGGCCTCACACCTCTACAATGAGCAGTTCTTC
CASRPRASHLYNEQFF
>NA|TRBJ2-7|TRBV10-3|NA
TGTGCCACCCTAGACAGGCTAGACGTACGGCAGTACTTC
CATLDRLDVRQYF
>NA|TRBJ1-1|TRBV5-5|few
TGTGCCAGCAGCCCGCGCACCGGGGAAACTGAAGCTTTCTTT
CASSPRTGETEAFF
>NA|TRBJ2-1|TRBV29-1|NA
TGCAGCGTTGAACCGGGGAATGAGCAGTTCTTC
CSVEPGNEQFF
>TRBD1|TRBJ2-7|TRBV30|few
TGTGCTCACAGCCGGGACAGAGGATCCTACGAGCAGTACTTC
CAHSRDRGSYEQYF
>NA|TRBJ1-1|TRBV25-1|few
TGTGCCAGCAGTAGGTCAGGGGCACTGAACACTGAAGCTTTCTTT
CASSRSGALNTEAFF
>TRBD1|TRBJ2-1|TRBV30|few
TGTGCCTCCACCTCCGGGACAGTCTACAATGAGCAGTTCTTC
CASTSGTVYNEQFF
>NA|TRBJ2-6|TRBV28|many
TGTGCCAGCAGGGATTACTCCGGACTCACTGGGGCCAACGTCCTGACTTTC
CASRDYSGLTGANVLTF
>TRBD2|TRBJ2-2|TRBV4-2|few
TGTGCCAGCAGCCAAGAAGGGGTTAGCGGGGTTAACACCGGGGAGCTGTTTTTT
CASSQEGVSGVNTGELFF
>NA|TRBJ1-2|TRBV11-2|few
TGTGCCAGCAGCTTAGGTTACGGGACTAACTATGGCTACACCTTC
CASSLGYGTNYGYTF
>TRBD1|TRBJ2-5|TRBV11-2|few
TGTGCCAGCAGCTTACGATCCCACGGGACAGGGATCCAAGAGACCCAGTACTTC
CASSLRSHGTGIQETQYF
>NA|TRBJ2-1|TRBV6-6|few
TGTGCCAGCAGATTATACAATGAGCAGTTCTTC
CASRLYNEQFF
>NA|TRBJ1-5|TRBV6-1|NA
TGTGCCAGCAGTGAACTCGTTAGCAATCAGCCCCAGCATTTT
CASSELVSNQPQHF
>NA|TRBJ2-5|TRBV28|few
TGTGCCAGCAGTTTGGGGGGGGCGGTAGGGGAAGAGACCCAGTACTTC
CASSLGGAVGEETQYF
>NA|TRBJ2-3|TRBV4-2|NA
TGTGCCAGCAGCCTCCCATCGGCAGATACGCAGTATTTT
CASSLPSADTQYF
>NA|TRBJ2-1|TRBV29-1|NA
TGCACCGCGGCGGCTAGCCCATCATCCTACAATGAGCAGTTCTTC
CTAAASPSSYNEQFF
>NA|TRBJ1-5|TRBV7-8|few
TGTGCCAGCAGCTTACAGGGACAGCCCCAGCATTTT
CASSLQGQPQHF
>TRBD1|TRBJ1-2|TRBV18|NA
TGTGCCAGCTCACTAGGGACAGGGGGCGAATTTAATGGCTACACCTTC
CASSLGTGGEFNGYTF
>NA|TRBJ2-7|TRBV6-6|NA
TGTGCCAGCAGTTCATTGGACAGAACCTACGAGCAGTACTTC
CASSSLDRTYEQYF
>NA|TRBJ2-2|TRBV10-3|few
TGTGCCATCAGACAGGCCACCGGGGAGCTGTTTTTT
CAIRQATGELFF
>TRBD1|TRBJ2-7|TRBV5-4|NA
TGTGCCAGCAGCAAATGGACAGGGGAAAACGAGCAGTACTTC
CASSKWTGENEQYF
>NA|TRBJ2-7|TRBV5-6|NA
TGTGCCAGCAGCTTTGATTCAGATTACGAGCAGTACTTC
CASSFDSDYEQYF
>TRBD1|TRBJ2-7|TRBV19|NA
TGTGCCAGTAGTACTACGACCGGGACAGGGAAATCCTACGAGCAGTACTTC
CASSTTTGTGKSYEQYF
>TRBD1|TRBJ2-7|TRBV5-4|few
TGTGCCAGCAGCTCAGCGACAGGGAATAGCGAGCAGTACTTC
CASSSATGNSEQYF
>NA|TRBJ2-5|TRBV7-9|few
TGTGCCAGCAGCTTAGTCCGGAGTCGGGAGACCCAGTACTTC
CASSLVRSRETQYF
>NA|TRBJ1-2|TRBV11-2|NA
TGTGCCAGCACGTCGCAGTCTAACTATGGCTACACCTTC
CASTSQSNYGYTF
>NA|TRBJ2-3|TRBV4-1|NA
TGCGCCAGCAGCCTAGCTAAAGTAGGGGCCGATACGCAGTATTTT
CASSLAKVGADTQYF
>NA|TRBJ1-2|TRBV6-1|NA
TGTGCCAGCAGTGATGGTGTACAGTCTGGCGGCTACACCTTC
CASSDGVQSGGYTF
>TRBD1|TRBJ2-7|TRBV7-3|few
TGTGCCAGCAGCAAGGGGGGACAGGGCTCCTACGAGCAGTACTTC
CASSKGGQGSYEQYF
>NA|TRBJ2-2|TRBV25-1|NA
TGTGCCAGCAGCCCCCTGGGGGGGGGCGGCGGGGAGCTGTTTTTT
CASSPLGGGGGELFF
>NA|TRBJ1-5|TRBV4-3|NA
TGCGCCAGCAGCCAGTCCGTCATCGGGGGGGGCCAGCCCCAGCATTTT
CASSQSVIGGGQPQHF
>NA|TRBJ1-1|TRBV7-2|NA
TGTGCCAGCAGCTTAGACGTAGTGGCTTTCTTT
CASSLDVVAFF
>NA|TRBJ1-2|TRBV6-5|NA
TGTGCCAGCAGCACACGGGAGGTTGGGACCTATGGCTACACCTTC
CASSTREVGTYGYTF
>TRBD2|TRBJ2-1|TRBV6-5|NA
TGTGCCAGCAGGGAAACTAGCGGGGGGCGGAATGAGCAGTTCTTC
CASRETSGGRNEQFF
>TRBD1|TRBJ1-6|TRBV5-1|few
TGCGCCAGCAGCTTTGGACCAGGGGGCAGTTCACCCCTCCACTTT
CASSFGPGGSSPLHF
>NA|TRBJ1-2|TRBV28|NA
TGTGCCAGCAGTTTACGAGGGACAATAGACTATGGCTACACCTTC
CASSLRGTIDYGYTF
>NA|TRBJ2-5|TRBV10-3|few
TGTGCCATCGGCAGACAAGAGACCCAGTACTTC
CAIGRQETQYF
>NA|TRBJ1-1|TRBV7-2|few
TGTGCCAGCAGCTTAGCGCAGTTAACTGAAGCTTTCTTT
CASSLAQLTEAFF
>TRBD1|TRBJ1-1|TRBV7-2|NA
TGTGCCAGCAGCCCCCAGGGACAGGAGAACACTGAAGCTTTCTTT
CASSPQGQENTEAFF
>NA|TRBJ1-3|TRBV4-2|few
TGTGCCAGCAGTCACAGCCCCTCTGGAAACACCATATATTTT
CASSHSPSGNTIYF
>NA|TRBJ2-5|TRBV7-8|few
TGTGCCAGCAGCCGGGATCCTTACAAAGAGACCCAGTACTTC
CASSRDPYKETQYF
>TRBD1|TRBJ2-7|TRBV5-6|many
TGTGCCAGCAGTTCAAGCCCAACAGGGGTCTACGAGCAGTACTTC
CASSSSPTGVYEQYF
>TRBD2|TRBJ2-7|TRBV6-1|few
TGTGCCAGCAGTCCCCGCTTGTCGGGGGAGGGGGAGCAGTACTTC
CASSPRLSGEGEQYF
>NA|TRBJ2-1|TRBV4-1|few
TGCGCCAGCAGCCAAGAAGGGGCAGGGAGGTCCTACAATGAGCAGTTCTTC
CASSQEGAGRSYNEQFF